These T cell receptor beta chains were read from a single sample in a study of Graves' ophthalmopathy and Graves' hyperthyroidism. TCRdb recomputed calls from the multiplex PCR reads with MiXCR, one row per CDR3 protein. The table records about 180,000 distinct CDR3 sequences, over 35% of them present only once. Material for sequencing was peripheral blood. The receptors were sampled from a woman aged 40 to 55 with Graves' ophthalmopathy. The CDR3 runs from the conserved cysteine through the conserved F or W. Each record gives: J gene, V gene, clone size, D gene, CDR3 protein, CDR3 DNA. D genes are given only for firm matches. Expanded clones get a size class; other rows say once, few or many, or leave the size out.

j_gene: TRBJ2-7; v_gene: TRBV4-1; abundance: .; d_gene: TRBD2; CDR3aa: CASSQDSGSYEQYF; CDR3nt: TGCGCCAGCAGCCAAGATAGCGGGAGCTACGAGCAGTACTTC
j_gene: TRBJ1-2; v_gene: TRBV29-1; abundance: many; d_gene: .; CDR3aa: CSAEGTPYGYTF; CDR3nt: TGCAGCGCCGAGGGGACTCCATATGGCTACACCTTC
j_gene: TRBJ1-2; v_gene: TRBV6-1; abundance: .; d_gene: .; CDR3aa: CASSDQRYGYTF; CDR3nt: TGTGCCAGCAGTGACCAGCGCTATGGCTACACCTTC
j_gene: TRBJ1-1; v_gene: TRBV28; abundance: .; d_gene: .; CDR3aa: CASSLRWTEAFF; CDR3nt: TGTGCCAGCAGTTTAAGGTGGACTGAAGCTTTCTTT
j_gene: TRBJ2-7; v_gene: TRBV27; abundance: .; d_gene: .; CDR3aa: CASAGAEPYEQYF; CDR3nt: TGTGCCAGTGCGGGGGCCGAACCCTACGAGCAGTACTTC
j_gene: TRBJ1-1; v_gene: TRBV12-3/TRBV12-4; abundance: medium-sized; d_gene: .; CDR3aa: CASSLAQNTEAFF; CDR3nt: TGTGCCAGCAGTTTAGCACAGAACACTGAAGCTTTCTTT
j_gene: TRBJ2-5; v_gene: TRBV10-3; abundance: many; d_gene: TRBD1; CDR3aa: CAISVQGGRETQYF; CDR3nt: TGTGCCATCAGTGTACAGGGGGGACGGGAGACCCAGTACTTC
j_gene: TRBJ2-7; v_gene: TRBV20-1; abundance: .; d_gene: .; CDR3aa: CSARADLYEQYF; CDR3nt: TGCAGTGCTAGAGCGGATCTCTACGAGCAGTACTTC
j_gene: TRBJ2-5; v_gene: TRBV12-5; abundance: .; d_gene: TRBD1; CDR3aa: CASGLGQGEIETQYF; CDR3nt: TGTGCTAGTGGTTTGGGACAGGGAGAAATTGAGACCCAGTACTTC
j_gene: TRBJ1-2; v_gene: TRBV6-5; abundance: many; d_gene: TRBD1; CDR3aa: CASRTDRKLNYGYTF; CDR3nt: TGTGCCAGCAGGACGGACAGGAAGCTTAACTATGGCTACACCTTC